Here is one TCR beta chain with its context. Its antigen is not identified. This sample was included in a study of regulatory T cells in long-lasting Graves disease. General study points: Persistent-disease Graves' patients showed less TCR diversity than new cases. It was possible that the small sample size reduced accuracy.

Through Arm-PCR of CDR3 regions and iRepertoire HTBI primers, TCR beta libraries were built. Each CDR3 protein gets one entry after TCRdb re-called the multiplex PCR reads with MiXCR. The sample gives 550,000 to 600,000 distinct CDR3 sequences, 15% to 20% of which show up once; more than 10% is in the top ten. V dropped 1 base and J dropped 4 bases, with 19 bases sitting between them. CDR1 DFQATT and CDR2 SNEGSKA come from the germline V gene (reference sequence). CDR3 length: 16 amino acids. Time point denoted: newly diagnosed GD, antithyroid drugs for less than 3 months. PBMCs provided the RNA from which the TCR library was made. A further study also used this sample, focusing on T cells in Graves' hyperthyroidism and ophthalmopathy. Turning to that study: No progression to ophthalmopathy during 18 months of follow-up defined stable disease. HTBI primers were used for first-round RT-PCR of the TCR CDR3.

The input for sequencing was peripheral blood mononuclear cells (PBMCs), taken at new diagnosis, from a patient treated with antithyroid drugs. This clonotype originated in a man younger than 30 with Graves disease. The rearrangement links TRBV20-1 to TRBJ1-2; the D gene is possibly TRBD1 (6 bases). The CDR3 region is CSARVGGFEGFYGYTF. The CDR3 coding sequence is TGCAGTGCTAGAGTGGGGGGCTTTGAGGGTTTCTATGGCTACACCTTC.